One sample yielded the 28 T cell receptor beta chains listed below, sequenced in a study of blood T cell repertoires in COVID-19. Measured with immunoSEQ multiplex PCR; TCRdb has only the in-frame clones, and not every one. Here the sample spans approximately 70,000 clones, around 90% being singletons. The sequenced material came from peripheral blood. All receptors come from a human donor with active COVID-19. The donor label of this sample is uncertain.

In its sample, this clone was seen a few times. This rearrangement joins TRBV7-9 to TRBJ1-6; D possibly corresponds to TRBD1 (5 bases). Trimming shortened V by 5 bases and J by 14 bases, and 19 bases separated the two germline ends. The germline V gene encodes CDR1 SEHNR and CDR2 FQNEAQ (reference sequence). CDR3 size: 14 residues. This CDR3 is CASSPDMAGGALHF. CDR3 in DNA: TGTGCCAGCAGCCCGGACATGGCCGGGGGGGCCCTCCACTTT.

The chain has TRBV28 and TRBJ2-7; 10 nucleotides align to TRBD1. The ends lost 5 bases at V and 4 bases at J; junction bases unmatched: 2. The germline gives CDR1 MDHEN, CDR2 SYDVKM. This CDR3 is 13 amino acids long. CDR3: CASSLDRGYEQYF. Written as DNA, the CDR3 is TGTGCCAGCAGTCTGGACAGGGGGTACGAGCAGTACTTC.

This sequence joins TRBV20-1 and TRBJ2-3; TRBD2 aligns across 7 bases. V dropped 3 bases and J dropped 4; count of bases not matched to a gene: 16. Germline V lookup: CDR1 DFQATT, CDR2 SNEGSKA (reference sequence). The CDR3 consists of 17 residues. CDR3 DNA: TGCAGTGCTAGTATAGCGGGTCGGTCGTTGTTGGCAGATACGCAGTATTTT. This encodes CSASIAGRSLLADTQYF.

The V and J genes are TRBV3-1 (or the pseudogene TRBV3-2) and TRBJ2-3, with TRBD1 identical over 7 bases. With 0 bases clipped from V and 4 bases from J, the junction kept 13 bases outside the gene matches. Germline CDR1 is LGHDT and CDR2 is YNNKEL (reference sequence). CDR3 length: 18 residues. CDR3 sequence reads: CASSQDRFRGRGSDTQYF. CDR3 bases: TGTGCCAGCAGCCAAGATCGGTTCAGGGGGAGAGGCTCAGATACGCAGTATTTT.

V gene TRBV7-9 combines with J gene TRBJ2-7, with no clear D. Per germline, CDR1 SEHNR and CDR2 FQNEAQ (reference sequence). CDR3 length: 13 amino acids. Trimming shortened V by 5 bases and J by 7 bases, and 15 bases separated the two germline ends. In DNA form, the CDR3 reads TGTGCCAGCAGCCTCGAGAGCTCTTCGGAGCAGTACTTC. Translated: CASSLESSSEQYF. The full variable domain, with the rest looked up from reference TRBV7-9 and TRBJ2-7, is DTGVSQNPRHKITKRGQNVTFRCDPISEHNRLYWYRQTLGQGPEFLTYFQNEAQLEKSRLLSDRFSAERPKGSFSTLEIQRTEQGDSAMYLCASSLESSSEQYFGPGTRLTVT.

CDR3 region: CATSDLGGKEYNEQFF. CDR3 bases: TGTGCCACCAGTGATTTGGGCGGGAAAGAATACAATGAGCAGTTCTTC. The chain employs TRBV24-1 and TRBJ2-1; a weak D match, TRBD2 (6 bases). The CDR3 extends over 16 amino acids. Deletions cut 0 bases from V and 4 bases from J, with 12 bases between. CDR1 KGHDR and CDR2 SFDVKD come from the germline V gene.

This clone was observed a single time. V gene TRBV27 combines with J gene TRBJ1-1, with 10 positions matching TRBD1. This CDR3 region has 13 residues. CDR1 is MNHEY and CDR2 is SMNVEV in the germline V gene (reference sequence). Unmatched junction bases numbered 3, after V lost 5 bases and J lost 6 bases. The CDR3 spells CASSPGQGAEAFF. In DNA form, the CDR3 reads TGTGCCAGCAGTCCTGGACAGGGGGCTGAAGCTTTCTTT.

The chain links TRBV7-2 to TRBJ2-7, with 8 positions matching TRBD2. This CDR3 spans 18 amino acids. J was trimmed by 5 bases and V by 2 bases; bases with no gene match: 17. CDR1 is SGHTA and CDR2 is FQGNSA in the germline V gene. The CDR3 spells CASSLRAGGSGTLHEQYF. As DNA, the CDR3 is TGTGCCAGCAGCTTACGGGCCGGGGGTAGCGGGACGCTACACGAGCAGTACTTC.

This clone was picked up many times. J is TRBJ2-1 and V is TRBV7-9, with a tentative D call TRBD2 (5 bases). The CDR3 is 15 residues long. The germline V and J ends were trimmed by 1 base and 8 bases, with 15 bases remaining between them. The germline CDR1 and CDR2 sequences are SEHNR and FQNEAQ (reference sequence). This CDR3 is CASSLGYSGSDEQFF. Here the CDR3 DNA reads TGTGCCAGCAGCTTAGGGTACTCGGGGAGCGATGAGCAGTTCTTC.

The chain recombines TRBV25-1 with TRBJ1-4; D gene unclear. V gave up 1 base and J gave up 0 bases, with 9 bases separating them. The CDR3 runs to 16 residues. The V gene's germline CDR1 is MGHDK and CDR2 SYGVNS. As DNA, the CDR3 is TGTGCCAGCAGTGAATCCGGGAAACCAACTAATGAAAAACTGTTTTTT. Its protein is CASSESGKPTNEKLFF.

The CDR3 spells CATSGTSGRSYNEQFF. CDR3 in DNA: TGTGCCACCAGTGGGACTAGCGGGAGGTCCTACAATGAGCAGTTCTTC. This chain connects TRBV24-1 to TRBJ2-1; TRBD2 matches at 14 bases. The V and J ends lost 5 bases and 1 base, in that order; junction bases with no gene match: 0. The CDR3 loop spans 16 amino acids. Germline lookup yields CDR1 KGHDR and CDR2 SFDVKD.

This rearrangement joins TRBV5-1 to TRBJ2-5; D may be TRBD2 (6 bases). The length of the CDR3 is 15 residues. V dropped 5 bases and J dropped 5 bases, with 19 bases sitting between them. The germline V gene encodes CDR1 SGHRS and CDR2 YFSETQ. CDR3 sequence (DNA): TGCGCCAGCAGTAACCAGGAGGGGATGTTTGAGACCCAGTACTTC. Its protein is CASSNQEGMFETQYF. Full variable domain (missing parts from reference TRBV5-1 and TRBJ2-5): KAGVTQTPRYLIKTRGQQVTLSCSPISGHRSVSWYQQTPGQGLQFLFEYFSETQRNKGNFPGRFSGRQFSNSRSEMNVSTLELGDSALYLCASSNQEGMFETQYFGPGTRLLVL.

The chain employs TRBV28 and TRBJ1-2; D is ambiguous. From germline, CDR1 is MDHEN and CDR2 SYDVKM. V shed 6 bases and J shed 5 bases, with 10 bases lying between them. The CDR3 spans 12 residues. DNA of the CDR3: TGTGCCAGCAGCTATCTTTGGTATGGCTACACCTTC. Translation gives CASSYLWYGYTF.

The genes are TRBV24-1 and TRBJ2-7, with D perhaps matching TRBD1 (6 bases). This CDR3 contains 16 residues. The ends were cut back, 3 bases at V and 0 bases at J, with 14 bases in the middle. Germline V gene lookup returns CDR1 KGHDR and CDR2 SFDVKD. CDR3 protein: CATSDRDRSGSYEQYF. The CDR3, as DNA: TGTGCCACCAGTGATCGAGACAGGTCGGGCTCCTACGAGCAGTACTTC.

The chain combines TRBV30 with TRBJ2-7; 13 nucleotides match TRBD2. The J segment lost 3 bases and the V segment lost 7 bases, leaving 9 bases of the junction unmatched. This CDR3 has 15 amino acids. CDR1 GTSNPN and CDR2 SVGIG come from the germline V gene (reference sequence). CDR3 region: CASNPGTSGIYEQYF. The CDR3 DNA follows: TGTGCCTCAAACCCGGGGACTAGCGGGATCTACGAGCAGTACTTC. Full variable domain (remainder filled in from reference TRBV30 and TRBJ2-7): SQTIHQWPATLVQPVGSPLSLECTVEGTSNPNLYWYRQAAGRGLQLLFYSVGIGQISSEVPQNLSASRPQDRQFILSSKKLLLSDSGFYLCASNPGTSGIYEQYFGPGTRLTVT.

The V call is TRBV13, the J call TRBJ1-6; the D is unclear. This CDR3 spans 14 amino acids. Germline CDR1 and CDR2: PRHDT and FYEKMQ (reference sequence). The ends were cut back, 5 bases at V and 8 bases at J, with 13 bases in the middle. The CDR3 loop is CASSDGDFDSPLHF. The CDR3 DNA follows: TGTGCCAGCAGCGACGGAGATTTTGATTCACCCCTCCACTTT.

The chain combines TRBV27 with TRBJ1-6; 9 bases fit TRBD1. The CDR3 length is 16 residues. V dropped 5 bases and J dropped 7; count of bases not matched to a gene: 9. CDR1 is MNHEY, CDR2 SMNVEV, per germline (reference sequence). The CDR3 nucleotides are TGTGCCAGCAGTCCCCGGGACAGGGTAGGGAATTCACCCCTCCACTTT. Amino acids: CASSPRDRVGNSPLHF.

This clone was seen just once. The CDR3 bases are TGTGCCAGCAGCCAGTCCAGGGTGGGTGAGCAGTACTTC. Translating it yields CASSQSRVGEQYF. This chain links TRBV14 with TRBJ2-7, with D tentatively TRBD1 (5 bases). The CDR3 has 13 residues. Germline V gene sequence: CDR1 SGHDN, CDR2 FVKESK. V was trimmed by 3 bases and J by 7 bases, leaving 13 bases between them.

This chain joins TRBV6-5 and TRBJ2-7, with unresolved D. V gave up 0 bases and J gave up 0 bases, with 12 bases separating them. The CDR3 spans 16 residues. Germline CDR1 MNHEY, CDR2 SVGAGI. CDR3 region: CASSYSVLRSSYEQYF. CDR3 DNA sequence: TGTGCCAGCAGTTACTCGGTTCTTAGGAGCTCCTACGAGCAGTACTTC.

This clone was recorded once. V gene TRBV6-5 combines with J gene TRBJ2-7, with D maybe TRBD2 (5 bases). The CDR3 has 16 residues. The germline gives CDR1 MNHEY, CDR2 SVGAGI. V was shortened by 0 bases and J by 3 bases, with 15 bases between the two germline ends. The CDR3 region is CASSYSRAVLHYEQYF. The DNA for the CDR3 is TGTGCCAGCAGTTACTCGAGGGCAGTATTACACTACGAGCAGTACTTC.

The CDR3 DNA reads TGTGCCAGCAGTCCCGGACTAGCGGAACTCTCCTACAATGAGCAGTTCTTC. This translates into CASSPGLAELSYNEQFF. The chain is built from TRBV6-2 or TRBV6-3 and TRBJ2-1; 10 positions agree with TRBD2. With V trimmed by 5 bases and J by 0 bases, 7 bases remained unmatched. The CDR3 runs to 17 residues. Germline CDR1 reads MNHEY; CDR2 reads SVGEGT.

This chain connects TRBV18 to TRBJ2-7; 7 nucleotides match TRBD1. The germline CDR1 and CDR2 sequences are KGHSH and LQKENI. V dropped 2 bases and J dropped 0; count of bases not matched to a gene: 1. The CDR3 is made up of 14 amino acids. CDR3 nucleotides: TGTGCCAGCTCACCAGGGGACAGCTCCTACGAGCAGTACTTC. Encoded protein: CASSPGDSSYEQYF. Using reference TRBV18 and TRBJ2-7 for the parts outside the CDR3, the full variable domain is NAGVMQNPRHLVRRRGQEARLRCSPMKGHSHVYWYRQLPEEGLKFMVYLQKENIIDESGMPKERFSAEFPKEGPSILRIQQVVRGDSAAYFCASSPGDSSYEQYFGPGTRLTVT.

In nucleotides, the CDR3 is TGTGCCAGCAGTTTACAAGGGGTTAATGTAGCTTTCTTT. Encoded protein: CASSLQGVNVAFF. This chain uses TRBV27 with TRBJ1-1; a weak D match, TRBD1 (5 bases). Germline V gene sequence: CDR1 MNHEY, CDR2 SMNVEV (reference sequence). Trimming pared 2 bases from V and 10 bases from J, leaving 14 bases between. The CDR3 is 13 residues long.

CDR3 sequence: CASKIAGDTGELFF. The CDR3 nucleotides are TGTGCCAGTAAGATAGCGGGAGACACCGGGGAGCTGTTTTTT. The J gene is TRBJ2-2, the V gene TRBV19; TRBD2 matches at 9 bases. Trimming at V came to 7 bases and at J to 3 bases, leaving 3 bases not matched to a gene. Germline loops: CDR1 LNHDA, CDR2 SQIVND (reference sequence). This CDR3 has 14 residues.

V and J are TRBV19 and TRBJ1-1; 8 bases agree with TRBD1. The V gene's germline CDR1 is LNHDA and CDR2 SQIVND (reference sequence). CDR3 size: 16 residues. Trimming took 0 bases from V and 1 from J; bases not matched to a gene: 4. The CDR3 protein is CASSIEWTGRNTEAFF. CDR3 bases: TGTGCCAGTAGTATAGAGTGGACAGGGAGGAACACTGAAGCTTTCTTT.

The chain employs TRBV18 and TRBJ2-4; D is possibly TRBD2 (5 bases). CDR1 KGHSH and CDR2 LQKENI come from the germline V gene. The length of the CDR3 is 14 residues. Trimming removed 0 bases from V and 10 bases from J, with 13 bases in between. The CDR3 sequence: CASSPPGVDGIQYF. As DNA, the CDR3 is TGTGCCAGCTCACCACCCGGGGTCGATGGGATTCAGTACTTC.

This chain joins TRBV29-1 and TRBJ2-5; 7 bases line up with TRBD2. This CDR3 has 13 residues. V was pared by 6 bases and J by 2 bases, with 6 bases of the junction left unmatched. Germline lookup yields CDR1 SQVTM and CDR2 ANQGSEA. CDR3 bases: TGCAGCGTAATGCGGGGGAGTCAAGAGACCCAGTACTTC. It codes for CSVMRGSQETQYF.

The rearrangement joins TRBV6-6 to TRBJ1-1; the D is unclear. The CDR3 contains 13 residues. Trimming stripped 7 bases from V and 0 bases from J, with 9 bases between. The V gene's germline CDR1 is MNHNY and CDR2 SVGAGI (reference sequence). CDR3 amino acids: CASMKLMNTEAFF. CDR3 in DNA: TGTGCCAGCATGAAACTTATGAACACTGAAGCTTTCTTT.